These 21 T cell receptor beta chains originate from one sample sequenced in a study of blood T cell repertoires in COVID-19 (dated by TCRdb to about 2020). The protocol used for the library was the immunoSEQ multiplex PCR assay. TCRdb's version of the immuneACCESS table is confined to in-frame rearrangements and falls short of the full clone set. An unresolved V gene accounts for under half of the shortfall where checked; the remainder is of unknown origin. This sample is represented by roughly 150,000 clones; about four fifths of them were singletons. Approximately 12% of the sample rests with the top ten. What was sequenced was peripheral blood. These receptors were obtained from a man aged 70-80 years who had recovered from COVID-19.

The V and J genes are TRBV7-2 and TRBJ2-7; D is unresolved. This CDR3 is built from 15 residues. The ends were cut back, 0 bases at V and 5 bases at J, with 14 bases in the middle. Germline CDR1 reads SGHTA; CDR2 reads FQGNSA. CDR3 loop: CASSLAGRFDHEQYF. DNA of the CDR3: TGTGCCAGCAGCTTAGCCGGCAGGTTTGACCACGAGCAGTACTTC.

With respect to this clone: Other DNA variants within this sample encode the same CDR3. The rearrangement uses TRBV3-1 (or the pseudogene TRBV3-2) and TRBJ2-1; TRBD2 matches 14 bases. This CDR3 spans 15 amino acids. Germline CDR1 is LGHDT and CDR2 is YNNKEL (reference sequence). After removal of 1 base from V and 10 bases from J, the junction contained 3 bases not matched to a gene. The CDR3 region has the DNA TGTGCCAGCAGCCAAGGGGGACTAGCGGGAGACGAGCAGTTCTTC. Protein sequence: CASSQGGLAGDEQFF.

V gene TRBV2 combines with J gene TRBJ2-7, with TRBD2 matching 12 bases. J gave up 6 bases and V 4 bases, and 7 bases lay outside the gene matches. The CDR3 consists of 15 residues. Germline V gene lookup returns CDR1 SNHLY and CDR2 FYNNEI. CDR3 coding DNA: TGTGCCAGCAGTGCAACGAGACTAGCGGGAGCCGAGCAGTACTTC. Translating it yields CASSATRLAGAEQYF.

This clone was detected a few times. The chain uses TRBV5-1 and TRBJ1-6, with TRBD1 identical over 9 bases. Per the germline V gene, CDR1 is SGHRS and CDR2 is YFSETQ. The CDR3 totals 15 residues. The V segment lost 0 bases and the J segment 10 bases; nucleotides outside the gene matches: 5. CDR3 nucleotide sequence: TGCGCCAGCAGCTTGGGGACAGGGGCCAGCTCACCCCTCCACTTT. It specifies CASSLGTGASSPLHF.

The J gene is TRBJ1-2, the V gene TRBV5-1; TRBD1 agrees at 7 bases. The trim removed 5 bases at V and 7 bases at J, leaving 14 bases unmatched. Per germline, CDR1 SGHRS and CDR2 YFSETQ. The CDR3 sequence is 15 residues long. The CDR3 sequence: CASSSTGQAASGYTF. DNA for the CDR3: TGCGCCAGCAGTTCGACTGGACAGGCTGCTAGTGGCTACACCTTC.

This clone was picked up one time. CDR3: CASSLEGDKNTEAFF. The CDR3 region has the DNA TGTGCCAGCAGCTTGGAGGGGGACAAGAACACTGAAGCTTTCTTT. The chain has TRBV5-5 and TRBJ1-1, with D maybe TRBD1 (6 bases). Germline CDR1 SGHKS, CDR2 YYEKEE (reference sequence). The CDR3 consists of 15 residues. V shed 0 bases and J shed 1 base, with 10 bases lying between them.

V and J are TRBV19 and TRBJ2-5, with TRBD1 as a possible D gene (5 bases). The CDR3 spans 12 residues. V was pared by 6 bases and J by 4 bases, with 9 bases between. CDR1 LNHDA and CDR2 SQIVND come from the germline V gene (reference sequence). CDR3 in DNA: TGTGCCAGTAGGAAGGGGCGAGAGACCCAGTACTTC. It encodes CASRKGRETQYF.

J is TRBJ2-6 and V is TRBV3-1 (or the pseudogene TRBV3-2); TRBD1 matches 11 bases. Germline V gene sequence: CDR1 LGHDT, CDR2 YNNKEL (reference sequence). The V and J ends lost 3 bases and 2 bases, in that order; junction bases with no gene match: 12. This CDR3 contains 20 residues. The CDR3 sequence is CASSHRWGTGGIAGANVLTF. The CDR3 nucleotides read TGTGCCAGCAGCCACAGATGGGGGACAGGGGGGATAGCTGGGGCCAACGTCCTGACTTTC.

This chain joins TRBV7-8 and TRBJ1-1, with D hard to call. The CDR3 runs to 15 residues. CDR1 SGHVS and CDR2 FQNEAQ come from the germline V gene. The ends were cut back, 1 base at V and 0 bases at J, with 9 bases in the middle. In DNA form, the CDR3 reads TGTGCCAGCAGCTTAGGAGTTTTCATGAACACTGAAGCTTTCTTT. Encoded protein: CASSLGVFMNTEAFF.

V usage is TRBV7-9 and J usage is TRBJ1-1; 7 bases are a match to TRBD1. With V trimmed by 5 bases and J by 0 bases, 15 bases remained unmatched. The V gene's germline CDR1 is SEHNR and CDR2 FQNEAQ (reference sequence). This CDR3 spans 18 amino acids. The CDR3 reads CASSPPYGTAELNTEAFF. The CDR3 nucleotides read TGTGCCAGCAGCCCCCCCTACGGGACAGCGGAACTGAACACTGAAGCTTTCTTT.

This chain joins TRBV6-1 and TRBJ1-4; the D gene is possibly TRBD1 (6 bases). Germline lookup yields CDR1 MNHNS and CDR2 SASEGT. The CDR3 totals 15 residues. The V end was cut by 0 bases, the J end by 5 bases, with 10 bases between. CDR3 DNA sequence: TGTGCCAGCAGTGAAGCTTTACAGGGCAATGAAAAACTGTTTTTT. Amino acid sequence: CASSEALQGNEKLFF.

This rearrangement joins TRBV11-2 to TRBJ2-5, with D possibly TRBD2 on 5 matching bases. The CDR3 sequence is 17 residues long. V lost 5 bases and J lost 5, with 24 bases in between. The V gene's germline CDR1 is SGHAT and CDR2 FQNNGV. The CDR3 DNA reads TGTGCCAGCAGCAGAGGCCTAGCCCGCCAAGTTTCTGAGACCCAGTACTTC. Translation gives CASSRGLARQVSETQYF.

This rearrangement joins TRBV19 to TRBJ1-2; D may be TRBD1 (5 bases). Per germline, CDR1 LNHDA and CDR2 SQIVND (reference sequence). The CDR3 covers 15 residues. Trimming took 5 bases from V and 8 from J, leaving 21 bases between them. The CDR3 region is CASSLAGHPDRGYTF. The CDR3 bases are TGTGCCAGTAGTCTCGCAGGGCATCCTGATCGCGGCTACACCTTC.

This clone was found a few times. The chain links TRBV6-5 to TRBJ2-7; TRBD2 agrees at 8 bases. V was clipped by 10 bases and J by 6 bases; unmatched bases: 17. The CDR3 totals 15 residues. Germline CDR1 is MNHEY and CDR2 is SVGAGI. For the CDR3, the DNA is TGTGCCACACGTAGACTTAGCGGGACTGGCCCCGAGCAGTACTTC. Translating gives CATRRLSGTGPEQYF.

The genes are TRBV18 and TRBJ1-6; the D gene is possibly TRBD1 (6 bases). The germline V gene encodes CDR1 KGHSH and CDR2 LQKENI. V lost 3 bases, J lost 12 bases, and 12 bases lay in between. This CDR3 spans 13 amino acids. The CDR3 DNA sequence: TGTGCCAGCTCACCCTCGGACAGTAAACCCCTCCACTTT. The encoded protein is CASSPSDSKPLHF. Full variable domain (remainder filled in from reference TRBV18 and TRBJ1-6): NAGVMQNPRHLVRRRGQEARLRCSPMKGHSHVYWYRQLPEEGLKFMVYLQKENIIDESGMPKERFSAEFPKEGPSILRIQQVVRGDSAAYFCASSPSDSKPLHFGNGTRLTVT.

The chain uses TRBV6-5 and TRBJ2-7, with 7 bases identical to TRBD2. Germline V gives CDR1 MNHEY, CDR2 SVGAGI. This CDR3 has 12 amino acids. J lost 5 bases, V lost 6 bases, and 4 bases had no gene match. CDR3 region: CASSLGGNEQYF. The CDR3 bases are TGTGCCAGCAGCCTGGGGGGGAACGAGCAGTACTTC.

V is TRBV12-3 or TRBV12-4 and J is TRBJ1-3; D not certain. CDR3 length: 13 amino acids. V was cut by 6 bases and J by 3 bases, with 9 bases left in between. CDR3 sequence (DNA): TGTGCCAGCAGACAGACCGTTGGAAACACCATATATTTT. Translated: CASRQTVGNTIYF.

The chain carries TRBV6-1 and TRBJ1-2; TRBD1 might be the D (5 bases). V dropped 1 base and J dropped 4 bases, with 10 bases sitting between them. The CDR3 has 14 amino acids. Germline V gene lookup returns CDR1 MNHNS and CDR2 SASEGT. The CDR3 DNA is TGTGCCAGCAGTGAAGACAGGTGGGGCTATGGCTACACCTTC. Protein: CASSEDRWGYGYTF.

The V gene is TRBV3-1 (or the pseudogene TRBV3-2), the J gene TRBJ1-6; no definite D call. Germline CDR1 LGHDT, CDR2 YNNKEL (reference sequence). V dropped 1 base and J dropped 3 bases, with 19 bases sitting between them. The CDR3 spans 19 residues. CDR3 bases: TGTGCCAGCAGCCAAGCCGGTGGGAGTGGGCGGAACTATAATTCACCCCTCCACTTT. Translation: CASSQAGGSGRNYNSPLHF.

The J gene is TRBJ2-1, the V gene TRBV27; the match to TRBD1 covers 10 bases. Germline loops: CDR1 MNHEY, CDR2 SMNVEV (reference sequence). The CDR3 is made up of 14 amino acids. Trimming removed 6 bases from V and 7 bases from J; junction bases left unmatched: 6. The CDR3 reads CASSRGQGENEQFF. CDR3 sequence (DNA): TGTGCCAGCAGCAGAGGACAGGGGGAGAATGAGCAGTTCTTC.

This clone appeared a single time. The rearrangement joins TRBV12-3 or TRBV12-4 to TRBJ1-5; the match to TRBD1 covers 7 bases. Trimming removed 10 bases from V and 4 bases from J; junction bases left unmatched: 4. This CDR3 has 12 amino acids. In DNA, the CDR3 is TGTGCCACCCAACAGGGGAATCAGCCCCAGCATTTT. As protein: CATQQGNQPQHF.